This T cell receptor beta chain was documented in a study of blood T cells in healthy people across ages. The germline V gene encodes CDR1 DFQATT and CDR2 SNEGSKA (reference sequence). J lost 5 bases, V lost 0 bases, and 6 bases had no gene match. The CDR3 covers 15 residues. Total RNA, at least 6 micrograms per sample, came from PBMCs. Findings of the study overall: The study lacked donor CMV status, which possibly confounded expanded clonotype changes. Age showed a roughly linear inverse relationship with TCR beta diversity per million T cells.

This clonotype was counted only a few times. Antigen: not known. The authors ran a second PCR of about 6 to 12 cycles using a sample-barcoded 5' primer and a J-beta primer mix. MiXCR, applied by TCRdb to the 5' RACE reads, yields one record per CDR3 protein. Seen here are 780,000 or so distinct CDR3 sequences, 40% to 65% observed once, and the top ten hold approximately 40%. This TCR was recovered from a man at least 80 years old in good health. The chain links TRBV20-1 to TRBJ2-1, with 8 bases lining up with TRBD2. The sample taken for sequencing was blood. The CDR3 spells CSAREIGRANNEQFF. CDR3 in DNA: TGCAGTGCTAGAGAAATCGGGAGGGCCAACAATGAGCAGTTCTTC.